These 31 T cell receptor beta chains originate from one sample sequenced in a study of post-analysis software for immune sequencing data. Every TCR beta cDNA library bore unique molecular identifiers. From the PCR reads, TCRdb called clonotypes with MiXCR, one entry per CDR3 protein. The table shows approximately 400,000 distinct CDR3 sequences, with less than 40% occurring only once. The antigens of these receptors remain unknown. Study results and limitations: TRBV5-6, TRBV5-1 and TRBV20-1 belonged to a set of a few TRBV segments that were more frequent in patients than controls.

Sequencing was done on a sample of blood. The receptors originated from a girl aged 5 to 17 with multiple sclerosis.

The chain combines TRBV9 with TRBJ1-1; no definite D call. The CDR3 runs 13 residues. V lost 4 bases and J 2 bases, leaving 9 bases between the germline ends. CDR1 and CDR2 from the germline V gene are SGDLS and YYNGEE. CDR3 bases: TGTGCCAGCAGCAGCAGACCTAACACTGAAGCTTTCTTT. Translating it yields CASSSRPNTEAFF.

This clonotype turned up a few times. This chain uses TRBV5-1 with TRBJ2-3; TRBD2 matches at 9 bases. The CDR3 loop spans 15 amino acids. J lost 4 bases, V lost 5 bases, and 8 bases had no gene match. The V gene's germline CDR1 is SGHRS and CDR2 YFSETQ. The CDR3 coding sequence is TGCGCCAGCAGGGTCTTAGCGGGGGTCCCAGATACGCAGTATTTT. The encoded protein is CASRVLAGVPDTQYF. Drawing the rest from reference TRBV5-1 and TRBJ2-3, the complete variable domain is KAGVTQTPRYLIKTRGQQVTLSCSPISGHRSVSWYQQTPGQGLQFLFEYFSETQRNKGNFPGRFSGRQFSNSRSEMNVSTLELGDSALYLCASRVLAGVPDTQYFGPGTRLTVL.

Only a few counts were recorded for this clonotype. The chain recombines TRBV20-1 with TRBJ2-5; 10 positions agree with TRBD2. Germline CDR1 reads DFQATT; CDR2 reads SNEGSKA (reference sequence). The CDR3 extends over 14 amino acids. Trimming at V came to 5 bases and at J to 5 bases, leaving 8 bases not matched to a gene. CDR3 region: CSAYAPGLAETQYF. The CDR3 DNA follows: TGCAGTGCTTATGCCCCGGGACTAGCGGAGACCCAGTACTTC.

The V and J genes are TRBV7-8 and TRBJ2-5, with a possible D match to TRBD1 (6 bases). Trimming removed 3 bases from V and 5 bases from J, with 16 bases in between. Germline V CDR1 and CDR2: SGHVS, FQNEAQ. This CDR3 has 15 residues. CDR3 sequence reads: CASSLGALPGETQYF. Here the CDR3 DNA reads TGTGCCAGCAGCTTGGGGGCCCTCCCGGGGGAGACCCAGTACTTC. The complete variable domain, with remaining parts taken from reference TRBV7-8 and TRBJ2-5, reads GAGVSQSPRYKVAKRGQDVALRCDPISGHVSLFWYQQALGQGPEFLTYFQNEAQLDKSGLPSDRFFAERPEGSVSTLKIQRTQQEDSAVYLCASSLGALPGETQYFGPGTRLLVL.

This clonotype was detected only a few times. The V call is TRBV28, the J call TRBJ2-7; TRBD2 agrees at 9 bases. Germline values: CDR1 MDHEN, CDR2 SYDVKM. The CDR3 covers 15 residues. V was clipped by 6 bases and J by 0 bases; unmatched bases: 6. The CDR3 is CASSSAGGDSYEQYF. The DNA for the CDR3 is TGTGCCAGCAGCTCAGCGGGGGGAGACTCCTACGAGCAGTACTTC.

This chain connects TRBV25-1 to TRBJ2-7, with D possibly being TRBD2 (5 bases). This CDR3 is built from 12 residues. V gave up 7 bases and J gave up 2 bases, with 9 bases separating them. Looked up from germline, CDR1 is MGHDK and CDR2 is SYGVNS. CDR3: CASKRETYEQYF. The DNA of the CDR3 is TGTGCCAGCAAAAGGGAGACCTACGAGCAGTACTTC.

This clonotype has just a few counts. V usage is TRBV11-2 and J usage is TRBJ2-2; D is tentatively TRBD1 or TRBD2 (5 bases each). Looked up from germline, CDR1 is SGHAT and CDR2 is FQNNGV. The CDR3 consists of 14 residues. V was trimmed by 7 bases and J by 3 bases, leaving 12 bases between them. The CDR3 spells CASTPGPDTGELFF. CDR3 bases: TGTGCCAGCACCCCGGGGCCAGACACCGGGGAGCTGTTTTTT.

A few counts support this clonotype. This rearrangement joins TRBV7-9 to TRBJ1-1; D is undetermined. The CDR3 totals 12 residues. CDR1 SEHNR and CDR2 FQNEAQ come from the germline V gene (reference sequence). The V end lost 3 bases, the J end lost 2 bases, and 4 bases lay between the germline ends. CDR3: CASSFINTEAFF. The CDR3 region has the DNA TGTGCCAGCAGCTTCATAAACACTGAAGCTTTCTTT.

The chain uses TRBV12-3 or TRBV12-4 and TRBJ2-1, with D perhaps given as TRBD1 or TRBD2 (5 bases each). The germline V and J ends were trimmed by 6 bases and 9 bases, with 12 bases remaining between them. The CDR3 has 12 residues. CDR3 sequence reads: CASRRAGGEQFF. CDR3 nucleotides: TGTGCCAGCAGACGTGCTGGGGGTGAGCAGTTCTTC.

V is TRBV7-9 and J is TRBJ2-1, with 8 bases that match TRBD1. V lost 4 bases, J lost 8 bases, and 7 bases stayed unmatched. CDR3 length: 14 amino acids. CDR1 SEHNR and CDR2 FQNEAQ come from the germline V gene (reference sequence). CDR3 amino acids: CASSSLTQGDEQFF. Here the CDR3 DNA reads TGTGCCAGCAGCTCACTAACACAGGGGGATGAGCAGTTCTTC.

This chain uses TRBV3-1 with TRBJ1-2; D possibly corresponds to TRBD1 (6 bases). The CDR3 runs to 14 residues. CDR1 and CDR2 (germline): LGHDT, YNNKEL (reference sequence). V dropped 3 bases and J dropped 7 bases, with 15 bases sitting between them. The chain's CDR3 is CASSQGAASSGYTF. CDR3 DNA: TGTGCCAGCAGCCAGGGGGCTGCGTCGAGTGGCTACACCTTC.

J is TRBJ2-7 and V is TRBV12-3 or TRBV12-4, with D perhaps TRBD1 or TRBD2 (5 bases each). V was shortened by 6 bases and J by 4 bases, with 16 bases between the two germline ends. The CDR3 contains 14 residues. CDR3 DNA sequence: TGTGCCAGCAGGTCTGGGGGATTAGGATACGAGCAGTACTTC. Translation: CASRSGGLGYEQYF.

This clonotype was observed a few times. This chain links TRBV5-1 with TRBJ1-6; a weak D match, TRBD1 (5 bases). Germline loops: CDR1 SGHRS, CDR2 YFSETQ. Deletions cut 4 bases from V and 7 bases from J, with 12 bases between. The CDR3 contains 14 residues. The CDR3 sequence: CASSDGAGNSPLHF. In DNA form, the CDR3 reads TGCGCCAGCAGCGACGGGGCGGGGAATTCACCCCTCCACTTT.

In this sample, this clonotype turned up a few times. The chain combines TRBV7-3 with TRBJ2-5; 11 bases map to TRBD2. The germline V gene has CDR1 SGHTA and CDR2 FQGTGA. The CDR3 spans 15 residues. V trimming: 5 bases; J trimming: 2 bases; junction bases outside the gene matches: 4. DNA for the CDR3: TGTGCCAGCAGCACTAGCGGGGGAAGTCAAGAGACCCAGTACTTC. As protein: CASSTSGGSQETQYF.

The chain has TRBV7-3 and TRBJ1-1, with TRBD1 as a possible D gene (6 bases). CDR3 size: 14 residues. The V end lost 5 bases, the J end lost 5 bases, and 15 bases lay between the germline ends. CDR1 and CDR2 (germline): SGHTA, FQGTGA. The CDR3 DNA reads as TGTGCCAGCAGCCCATTAGGGGGGCGGACTGAAGCTTTCTTT. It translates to CASSPLGGRTEAFF.

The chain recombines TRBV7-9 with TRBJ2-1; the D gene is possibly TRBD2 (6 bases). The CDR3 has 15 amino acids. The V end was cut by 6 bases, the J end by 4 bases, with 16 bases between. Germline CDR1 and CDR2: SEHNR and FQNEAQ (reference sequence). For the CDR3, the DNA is TGTGCCAGCAGTCCCCGGGACTTCGCTTACAATGAGCAGTTCTTC. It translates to CASSPRDFAYNEQFF.

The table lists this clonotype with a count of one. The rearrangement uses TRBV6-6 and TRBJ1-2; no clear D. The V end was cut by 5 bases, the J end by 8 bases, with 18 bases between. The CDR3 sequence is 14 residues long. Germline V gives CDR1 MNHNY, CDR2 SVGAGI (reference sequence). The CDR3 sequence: CASSLDGTSLGYTF. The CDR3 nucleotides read TGTGCCAGCAGTCTCGACGGAACATCTTTAGGCTACACCTTC.

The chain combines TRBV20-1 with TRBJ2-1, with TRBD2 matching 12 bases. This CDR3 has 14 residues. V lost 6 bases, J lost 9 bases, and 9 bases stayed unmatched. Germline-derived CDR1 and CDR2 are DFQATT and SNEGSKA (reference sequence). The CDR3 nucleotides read TGCAGTGCGCCTTCTAGCGGGGGGGCGTTTGAGCAGTTCTTC. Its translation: CSAPSSGGAFEQFF.

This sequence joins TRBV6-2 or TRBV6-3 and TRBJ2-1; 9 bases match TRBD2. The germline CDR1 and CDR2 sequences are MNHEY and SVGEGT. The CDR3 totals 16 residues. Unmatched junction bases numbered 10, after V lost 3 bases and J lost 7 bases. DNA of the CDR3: TGTGCCAGCAGTTATAGGAGCGGGGGGAATCGGAATGAGCAGTTCTTC. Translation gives CASSYRSGGNRNEQFF.

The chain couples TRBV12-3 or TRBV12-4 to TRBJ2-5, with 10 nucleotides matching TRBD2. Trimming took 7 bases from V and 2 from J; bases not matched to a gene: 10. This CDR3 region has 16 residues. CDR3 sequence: CASTLMLAGAQETQYF. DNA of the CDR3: TGTGCCAGCACCCTGATGCTAGCGGGGGCGCAAGAGACCCAGTACTTC.

CDR3 residues: CASSSTGGSSTDTQYF. The CDR3 region has the DNA TGTGCCAGCAGCTCGACAGGGGGCTCCAGCACAGATACGCAGTATTTT. The genes are TRBV7-8 and TRBJ2-3, with TRBD1 matching 10 bases. The CDR3 runs 16 residues. The J segment lost 0 bases and the V segment lost 4 bases, leaving 4 bases of the junction unmatched. CDR1 is SGHVS and CDR2 is FQNEAQ in the germline V gene.

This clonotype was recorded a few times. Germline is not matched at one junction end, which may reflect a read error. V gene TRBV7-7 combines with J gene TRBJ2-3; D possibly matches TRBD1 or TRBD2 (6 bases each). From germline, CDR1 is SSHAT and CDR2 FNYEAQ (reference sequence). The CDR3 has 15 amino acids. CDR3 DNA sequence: TGTGCTAGCAGCCAGCGTGGGGGGCAGGGAGATACGCAGTATTTT. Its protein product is CASSQRGGQGDTQYF.

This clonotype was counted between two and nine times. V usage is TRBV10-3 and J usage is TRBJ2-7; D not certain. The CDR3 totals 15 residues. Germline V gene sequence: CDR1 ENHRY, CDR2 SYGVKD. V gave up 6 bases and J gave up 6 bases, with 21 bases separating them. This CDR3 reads CAIRTTGPTLGEQYF. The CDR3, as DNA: TGTGCCATCAGGACGACTGGGCCCACCCTTGGCGAGCAGTACTTC.

CDR3 sequence (DNA): TGTGCCAGCAGTCACGAGAGGTTCTATGGCTACACCTTC. It encodes CASSHERFYGYTF. The chain has TRBV7-9 and TRBJ1-2, with no clear D. Trimming pared 6 bases from V and 4 bases from J, leaving 12 bases between. The CDR3 length is 13 residues. Germline V gene data show CDR1 as SEHNR and CDR2 as FQNEAQ (reference sequence).

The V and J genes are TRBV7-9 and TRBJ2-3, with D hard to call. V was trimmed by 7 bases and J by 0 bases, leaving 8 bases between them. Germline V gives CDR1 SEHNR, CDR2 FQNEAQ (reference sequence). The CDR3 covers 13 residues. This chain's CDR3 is CASMGWSTDTQYF. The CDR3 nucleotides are TGTGCCAGCATGGGGTGGAGCACAGATACGCAGTATTTT. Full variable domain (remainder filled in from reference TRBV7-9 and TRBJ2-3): DTGVSQNPRHKITKRGQNVTFRCDPISEHNRLYWYRQTLGQGPEFLTYFQNEAQLEKSRLLSDRFSAERPKGSFSTLEIQRTEQGDSAMYLCASMGWSTDTQYFGPGTRLTVL.

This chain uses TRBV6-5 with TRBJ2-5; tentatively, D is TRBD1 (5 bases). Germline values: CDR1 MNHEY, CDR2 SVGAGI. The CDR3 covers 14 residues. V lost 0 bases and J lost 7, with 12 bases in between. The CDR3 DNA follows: TGTGCCAGCAGTTACTCGGGGTACCAGGGGACCCAGTACTTC. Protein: CASSYSGYQGTQYF.

The CDR3 DNA is TGTGCCAGCAGGGTAGCGGGGGGACAAGGCCTTGAGCAGTTCTTC. It codes for CASRVAGGQGLEQFF. The rearrangement joins TRBV12-3 or TRBV12-4 to TRBJ2-1; TRBD2 matches at 10 bases. The V segment lost 6 bases and the J segment 9 bases; nucleotides outside the gene matches: 11. The CDR3 is made up of 15 amino acids.

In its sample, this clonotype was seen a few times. The CDR3 DNA sequence: TGTGCCAGCAGCACACGCTACAGGGCAAATCAGCCCCAGCATTTT. The encoded protein is CASSTRYRANQPQHF. The chain employs TRBV7-2 and TRBJ1-5; tentative D call: TRBD1 (6 bases). CDR3 size: 15 residues. Germline CDR1 reads SGHTA; CDR2 reads FQGNSA. V lost 5 bases and J lost 4, with 15 bases in between.

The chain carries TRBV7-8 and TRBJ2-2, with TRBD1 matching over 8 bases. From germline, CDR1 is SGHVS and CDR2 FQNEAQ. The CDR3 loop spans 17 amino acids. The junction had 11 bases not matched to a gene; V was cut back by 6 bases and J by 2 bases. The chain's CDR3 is CASSSGQGHFNTGELFF. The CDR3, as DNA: TGTGCCAGCAGTTCCGGACAGGGCCACTTCAACACCGGGGAGCTGTTTTTT.

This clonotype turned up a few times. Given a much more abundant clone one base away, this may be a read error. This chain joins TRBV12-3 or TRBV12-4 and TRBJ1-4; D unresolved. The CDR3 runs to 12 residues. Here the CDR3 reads CASSRLGEKRFF. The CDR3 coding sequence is TGTGCCAGCAGCCGCTTAGGTGAAAAACGGTTTTTT.

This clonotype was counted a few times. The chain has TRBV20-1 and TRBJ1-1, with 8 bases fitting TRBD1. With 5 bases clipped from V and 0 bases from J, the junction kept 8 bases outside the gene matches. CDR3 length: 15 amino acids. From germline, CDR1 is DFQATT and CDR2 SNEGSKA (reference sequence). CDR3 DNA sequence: TGCAGTGCTCCCCGACAGGGGTACATGAACACTGAAGCTTTCTTT. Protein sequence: CSAPRQGYMNTEAFF.